This T cell receptor (beta chain) was sequenced for a study of blood T cell repertoires in COVID-19. The CDR3 extends over 14 amino acids. Germline V gene lookup returns CDR1 SGHVS and CDR2 FNYEAQ. Trimming removed 5 bases at V and 6 bases at J, with 14 bases between. Sequencing was performed with immunoSEQ multiplex PCR; in TCRdb, only in-frame clones are kept and a portion is missing. The top ten hold more than 1.5% of the sample, which has under 300,000 clones, around nine tenths seen once. Sequencing was carried out using PBMCs or T cells enriched from blood (not recorded which). The clonotype originates from a woman aged 55 to 70 who had recovered from COVID-19. V and J are TRBV7-6 and TRBJ2-4; D perhaps matches TRBD2 (6 bases). Here the CDR3 reads CASSVEVGGNIQYF. DNA for the CDR3: TGTGCCAGCAGCGTTGAGGTGGGGGGAAACATTCAGTACTTC.